A single sample gave rise to the 32 T cell receptor beta chains below, sequenced in a study of vaccination and CD4 T cells after COVID-19 (dated by TCRdb to 2022 to 2024). Libraries were constructed by PCR. Instrument used: Illumina iSeq 100. DNA from cultured CD4+ T cells was subjected to TCR sequencing with the Oncomine TCR Beta short-read assay at the Johns Hopkins FTIC core. TCRdb reprocessing: public reads trimmed at Q25 with fastp, clones called with MiXCR, in-frame beta chains kept. Entries that share a CDR3 protein sequence are merged under the most common genes and DNA. The sample profile shows about 15,000 distinct CDR3 sequences; 40% to 50% of them were found once. About 25% of the sample is taken by the ten largest. These receptors' antigens are unknown. What this sample's treatment or condition label stands for: approximately nine-day PBMC culture with coronavirus spike peptide pools or control peptides (ViraFEST assay).

The input for sequencing was cultured CD4+ T cells from blood, taken after SARS-CoV-2 vaccination. The receptors stem from a human donor with COVID-19.

Only a few counts were recorded for this clonotype. The chain recombines TRBV10-2 with TRBJ2-5, with TRBD1 matching 7 bases. Germline-derived CDR1 and CDR2 are WSHSY and SAAADI. The junction had 9 bases not matched to a gene; V was cut back by 6 bases and J by 2 bases. The length of the CDR3 is 15 residues. In nucleotides, the CDR3 is TGCGCCAGCAGGGAGACAGGGTGGGGGCAAGAGACCCAGTACTTC. As protein: CASRETGWGQETQYF.

The chain has TRBV27 and TRBJ1-5; unclear D gene. Trimming stripped 0 bases from V and 0 bases from J, with 6 bases between. This CDR3 has 15 residues. Germline CDR1 is MNHEY and CDR2 is SMNVEV (reference sequence). CDR3 in DNA: TGTGCCAGCAGTTTATCTTGGGTTAGCAATCAGCCCCAGCATTTT. Its protein product is CASSLSWVSNQPQHF.

V usage is TRBV20-1 and J usage is TRBJ2-3, with TRBD2 identical over 12 bases. The CDR3 spans 18 residues. Losses at the gene ends were 4 bases for V and 2 bases for J; bases not matched to a gene: 13. CDR1 and CDR2 (germline): DFQATT, SNEGSKA (reference sequence). The CDR3 here is CSAIRLAGAVHYTDTQYF. CDR3 sequence (DNA): TGCAGTGCTATTAGACTAGCGGGGGCCGTGCACTACACAGATACGCAGTATTTT.

The V call is TRBV19, the J call TRBJ2-5; D is uncertain. The CDR3 runs 14 residues. V lost 5 bases and J 10 bases, leaving 20 bases between the germline ends. Per the germline V gene, CDR1 is LNHDA and CDR2 is SQIVND (reference sequence). CDR3 sequence: CASSPPSPRVGQYF. CDR3 coding DNA: TGTGCCAGTAGTCCCCCGTCCCCCCGAGTGGGCCAGTACTTC.

This clonotype has a handful of counts. The chain joins TRBV15 to TRBJ1-1, with D possibly TRBD1 on 5 matching bases. The CDR3 has 15 amino acids. The ends were cut back, 5 bases at V and 7 bases at J, with 20 bases in the middle. In germline, CDR1 is LNHNV, CDR2 YYDKDF (reference sequence). CDR3 protein: CATSRRDPRQNEAFF. CDR3 in DNA: TGTGCCACCAGCCGGCGGGACCCCCGTCAAAATGAAGCTTTCTTT.

V is TRBV19 and J is TRBJ2-1; TRBD1 agrees at 8 bases. The CDR3 runs to 13 residues. J gave up 5 bases and V 7 bases, and 4 bases lay outside the gene matches. The germline V gene has CDR1 LNHDA and CDR2 SQIVND (reference sequence). CDR3 sequence (DNA): TGTGCCAGTAAGAGACAGGGGCACAATGAGCAGTTCTTC. This translates into CASKRQGHNEQFF.

The genes are TRBV19 and TRBJ1-2, with a possible D match to TRBD1 (5 bases). CDR3 size: 15 residues. V lost 5 bases and J 5 bases, leaving 18 bases between the germline ends. CDR1 and CDR2 from the germline V gene are LNHDA and SQIVND (reference sequence). DNA of the CDR3: TGTGCCAGTAGTGTACCGGGACGGGTTGGGTATGGCTACACCTTC. The encoded protein is CASSVPGRVGYGYTF. Supplemented by reference TRBV19 and TRBJ1-2, the full variable domain reads DGGITQSPKYLFRKEGQNVTLSCEQNLNHDAMYWYRQDPGQGLRLIYYSQIVNDFQKGDIAEGYSVSREKKESFPLTVTSAQKNPTAFYLCASSVPGRVGYGYTFGSGTRLTVV.

The chain uses TRBV12-3 or TRBV12-4 and TRBJ2-3; 11 nucleotides line up with TRBD2. J lost 4 bases, V lost 3 bases, and 0 bases had no gene match. This CDR3 has 14 amino acids. For the CDR3, the DNA is TGTGCCAGCAGTTTTAGCGGGGGGGCAGATACGCAGTATTTT. Its translation: CASSFSGGADTQYF.

This clonotype has a handful of counts. This chain links TRBV7-2 with TRBJ1-1; D is ambiguous. CDR3 size: 16 residues. Trimming pared 0 bases from V and 1 base from J, leaving 12 bases between. Germline V CDR1 and CDR2: SGHTA, FQGNSA. In DNA form, the CDR3 reads TGTGCCAGCAGCTTAGCTGTTGGACCGGGGAACACTGAAGCTTTCTTT. It translates to CASSLAVGPGNTEAFF.

The table lists this clonotype with a few counts. The gene calls are TRBV20-1 and TRBJ1-2; D unclear. This CDR3 is 14 amino acids long. In germline, CDR1 is DFQATT, CDR2 SNEGSKA (reference sequence). The V end was cut by 0 bases, the J end by 7 bases, with 15 bases between. The CDR3 protein is CSARDPQGFGGYTF. CDR3 coding DNA: TGCAGTGCTAGAGACCCCCAAGGGTTCGGTGGCTACACCTTC.

This clonotype was counted only a few times. CDR3 in amino acids: CASSVGGGGSNQPQHF. DNA for the CDR3: TGTGCCAGCAGTGTGGGGGGAGGTGGGAGCAATCAGCCCCAGCATTTT. The chain couples TRBV2 to TRBJ1-5; tentatively, D is TRBD1 (5 bases). Germline lookup yields CDR1 SNHLY and CDR2 FYNNEI. V lost 4 bases, J lost 1 base, and 14 bases lay in between. This CDR3 has 16 amino acids.

J is TRBJ2-1 and V is TRBV6-5; D gene uncertain. V lost 4 bases and J lost 6, with 13 bases in between. The germline V gene encodes CDR1 MNHEY and CDR2 SVGAGI. The CDR3 has 14 residues. The CDR3 is CASSSSYRGNEQFF. The CDR3 DNA sequence: TGTGCCAGCAGTTCCTCTTACCGAGGCAATGAGCAGTTCTTC.

This clonotype has more than one count but fewer than ten. V usage is TRBV7-2 and J usage is TRBJ1-3; 9 bases align to TRBD1. CDR1 is SGHTA and CDR2 is FQGNSA in the germline V gene. The CDR3 runs to 16 residues. J was trimmed by 4 bases and V by 5 bases; bases with no gene match: 9. In DNA, the CDR3 is TGTGCCAGCAGCCCACAGGGGGCCCGAGCCGGAAACACCATATATTTT. Translation gives CASSPQGARAGNTIYF.

The chain carries TRBV6-2 or TRBV6-3 and TRBJ2-6; D gene unclear. Trimming shortened V by 5 bases and J by 12 bases, and 14 bases separated the two germline ends. This CDR3 region has 13 residues. CDR1 MNHEY and CDR2 SVGEGT come from the germline V gene. The CDR3 region has the DNA TGTGCCAGCAGTCGGGCAGGTTCTAGCGTCCTGACTTTC. Translating it yields CASSRAGSSVLTF.

The rearrangement uses TRBV27 and TRBJ2-1, with 7 bases aligning to TRBD2. Germline V gene lookup returns CDR1 MNHEY and CDR2 SMNVEV (reference sequence). CDR3 length equals 16 residues. Unmatched junction bases numbered 10, after V lost 3 bases and J lost 5 bases. The CDR3 DNA reads as TGTGCCAGCAGTTTGCCGGGGTCTAGCGGCCACAATGAGCAGTTCTTC. Residues: CASSLPGSSGHNEQFF.

The genes are TRBV14 and TRBJ2-1; 7 bases match TRBD2. The CDR3 spans 15 residues. Germline-derived CDR1 and CDR2 are SGHDN and FVKESK. Trimming cost V 4 bases and J 3 bases; bases outside gene matches: 6. The CDR3 here is CASSPGRGYYNEQFF. DNA of the CDR3: TGTGCCAGCAGCCCCGGGCGGGGGTACTACAATGAGCAGTTCTTC.

The gene calls are TRBV7-3 and TRBJ2-3, with D perhaps TRBD2 (5 bases). Germline CDR1 and CDR2: SGHTA and FQGTGA. This CDR3 has 14 residues. V lost 6 bases to trimming and J lost 2 bases, with 12 bases between them. CDR3 residues: CASSSGLPTDTQYF. CDR3 nucleotide sequence: TGTGCCAGCAGTTCCGGACTGCCCACAGATACGCAGTATTTT.

In its sample, this clonotype was seen once. The chain has TRBV6-5 and TRBJ2-7, with D possibly being TRBD1 (6 bases). CDR1 MNHEY and CDR2 SVGAGI come from the germline V gene. The ends were cut back, 2 bases at V and 2 bases at J, with 10 bases in the middle. The CDR3 is made up of 14 amino acids. DNA for the CDR3: TGTGCCAGCAGTTACGCCAGGGGTCCCTACGAGCAGTACTTC. Its protein is CASSYARGPYEQYF.

The V and J genes are TRBV6-4 and TRBJ2-2; D unclear. Germline CDR1 is MRHNA and CDR2 is SNTAGT. There are 14 residues in the CDR3. Trimming left V 4 bases short and J 4 bases short, with 10 bases between. In DNA, the CDR3 is TGTGCCAGCAGTGGGACGCCAGGCACCGGGGAGCTGTTTTTT. This translates into CASSGTPGTGELFF.

V gene TRBV10-2 combines with J gene TRBJ2-5, with 10 positions matching TRBD2. CDR1 and CDR2 (germline): WSHSY, SAAADI. J was trimmed by 7 bases and V by 3 bases; bases with no gene match: 8. The CDR3 length is 15 residues. The CDR3 sequence: CASSELAGSSGTQYF. CDR3 nucleotide sequence: TGCGCCAGCAGTGAACTAGCGGGGAGCAGTGGGACCCAGTACTTC.

This clonotype was found a few times. V usage is TRBV6-5 and J usage is TRBJ2-5, with 8 bases lining up with TRBD2. V lost 1 base, J lost 2 bases, and 3 bases stayed unmatched. The germline V gene encodes CDR1 MNHEY and CDR2 SVGAGI. CDR3 size: 15 residues. CDR3 protein: CASSYWRGEQETQYF. DNA for the CDR3: TGTGCCAGCAGTTACTGGCGGGGGGAACAAGAGACCCAGTACTTC.

The V call is TRBV19, the J call TRBJ1-6, with D perhaps TRBD1 (6 bases). Germline loops: CDR1 LNHDA, CDR2 SQIVND (reference sequence). The V end was cut by 5 bases, the J end by 3 bases, with 11 bases between. The CDR3 runs 15 residues. The DNA for the CDR3 is TGTGCCAGTAGTGGGAGACAGGACTATAATTCACCCCTCCACTTT. This gives the protein CASSGRQDYNSPLHF. Full variable domain (remainder filled in from reference TRBV19 and TRBJ1-6): DGGITQSPKYLFRKEGQNVTLSCEQNLNHDAMYWYRQDPGQGLRLIYYSQIVNDFQKGDIAEGYSVSREKKESFPLTVTSAQKNPTAFYLCASSGRQDYNSPLHFGNGTRLTVT.

The rearrangement uses TRBV10-3 and TRBJ2-5, with 9 bases identical to TRBD2. The CDR3 covers 15 residues. V gave up 11 bases and J gave up 3 bases; unmatched junction bases: 13. Per the germline V gene, CDR1 is ENHRY and CDR2 is SYGVKD. In DNA form, the CDR3 reads TGTGCCGCCCAAACGGGAGCGGGGGGCAAAGAGACCCAGTACTTC. The encoded protein is CAAQTGAGGKETQYF.

The rearrangement links TRBV7-2 to TRBJ2-1; 12 bases are shared with TRBD2. The CDR3 extends over 17 amino acids. J gave up 4 bases and V 3 bases, and 7 bases lay outside the gene matches. Germline CDR1 SGHTA, CDR2 FQGNSA. DNA of the CDR3: TGTGCCAGCAGCTTCCTAACCGGGACTAGCGGGTACAATGAGCAGTTCTTC. This sequence encodes CASSFLTGTSGYNEQFF.

This chain uses TRBV24-1 with TRBJ2-5; 9 bases are a match to TRBD1. The CDR3 consists of 15 residues. After removal of 4 bases from V and 1 base from J, the junction contained 3 bases not matched to a gene. Per the germline V gene, CDR1 is KGHDR and CDR2 is SFDVKD. The DNA for the CDR3 is TGTGCCACCAGTGAAGAACAGGGGGCCCAAGAGACCCAGTACTTC. Encoded protein: CATSEEQGAQETQYF.

V and J are TRBV6-5 and TRBJ2-1; perhaps TRBD1 as D (6 bases). CDR3 size: 16 residues. CDR1 is MNHEY and CDR2 is SVGAGI in the germline V gene. Trimming pared 2 bases from V and 3 bases from J, leaving 14 bases between. This chain's CDR3 is CASSYLTGTSYNEQFF. For the CDR3, the DNA is TGTGCCAGCAGTTACCTTACCGGGACAAGCTACAATGAGCAGTTCTTC.

The chain carries TRBV7-6 and TRBJ1-6; tentatively, D is TRBD1 (5 bases). Germline CDR1 reads SGHVS; CDR2 reads FNYEAQ. With 1 base removed from V and 0 bases from J, the gap between germline ends came to 16 bases. CDR3 length: 19 amino acids. CDR3 amino acids: CASSLGSQGLSSYNSPLHF. In DNA, the CDR3 is TGTGCCAGCAGCTTAGGGTCTCAGGGACTGAGCTCCTATAATTCACCCCTCCACTTT.

This clonotype was counted a few times. This rearrangement joins TRBV6-1 to TRBJ1-2; D perhaps matches TRBD1 (6 bases). CDR1 MNHNS and CDR2 SASEGT come from the germline V gene. Trimming pared 3 bases from V and 4 bases from J, leaving 9 bases between. This CDR3 contains 13 residues. The CDR3 DNA is TGTGCCAGCAGTGATCACAGGGTCTATGGCTACACCTTC. As protein: CASSDHRVYGYTF.

On this clonotype itself: The junction and the germline gene differ at one end; a read error may be behind it. V gene TRBV7-8 combines with J gene TRBJ1-1, with D maybe TRBD1 (6 bases). Germline assignment: CDR1 SGHVS and CDR2 FQNEAQ. This CDR3 contains 18 residues. CDR3: CASTLSIAGGRMNTEAFF. CDR3 sequence (DNA): TGTGCCAGCACCTTATCGATCGCGGGGGGCCGTATGAACACTGAAGCTTTCTTT.

The chain uses TRBV20-1 and TRBJ2-1; D remains ambiguous. This CDR3 is 14 amino acids long. Between the trimmed V and J ends, which lost 1 base and 3 bases, there was a span of 10 bases. In germline, CDR1 is DFQATT, CDR2 SNEGSKA (reference sequence). The CDR3 loop reads CSARGKTGYNEQFF. CDR3 DNA sequence: TGCAGTGCTAGAGGGAAAACCGGCTACAATGAGCAGTTCTTC.

The V and J genes are TRBV20-1 and TRBJ1-2, with D tentatively TRBD1 (6 bases). This CDR3 has 12 amino acids. Trimming shortened V by 5 bases and J by 7 bases, and 14 bases separated the two germline ends. Germline V gives CDR1 DFQATT, CDR2 SNEGSKA (reference sequence). CDR3 nucleotides: TGCAGTGCTCTCGTGGGGGGCTTTGGCTACACCTTC. Its translation: CSALVGGFGYTF.

The chain joins TRBV6-1 to TRBJ1-2, with D tentatively TRBD1 (6 bases). Trimming stripped 4 bases from V and 4 bases from J, with 22 bases between. The CDR3 is 17 amino acids. Germline values: CDR1 MNHNS, CDR2 SASEGT. The CDR3 nucleotides read TGTGCCAGCAGTGCCCAGCCGGGGGGGGGGCAGGCCTATGGCTACACCTTC. Protein product: CASSAQPGGGQAYGYTF.